In this sample, the clone carrying this T cell receptor (beta chain) turned up a few times. The entry originates in a study of blood T cell repertoires in COVID-19. Study information: PBMCs, B-cell-depleted T cells, or T cells were the source of the cDNA or gDNA that made up the material.

In the original workflow: Reference gene primers were amplified, and this amplification served to estimate nucleated cell counts. Profiling relied on immunoSEQ multiplex PCR, and the TCRdb table lists in-frame clones only, not all of them. V and J calls and clone size are those listed in that table; D and trimming were worked out from the DNA. The data contain 150,000 to 200,000 clones, approximately 83% of them singletons. The sample was PBMCs or T cells enriched from blood (not recorded which). This clonotype was sampled from a man between 70 and 80 years old who had been exposed to COVID-19.

CDR3 loop: CASSPIGELYEQYF. DNA of the CDR3: TGTGCCAGCAGCCCAATTGGAGAACTCTACGAGCAGTACTTC. The rearrangement uses TRBV9 and TRBJ2-7; D is unclear. V dropped 4 bases and J dropped 3 bases, with 14 bases sitting between them. The V gene's germline CDR1 is SGDLS and CDR2 YYNGEE. The CDR3 runs to 14 residues.